The subject of this entry is one T cell receptor beta chain. Its antigen is unidentified. The sample belongs to a study of cytomegalovirus exposure and HLA in healthy donors. Study results and caveats: Subsequent analysis showed first-cohort TCR clusters tending to co-occur in 120 or so validation repertoires.

Assay used: immunoSEQ multiplex PCR; TCRdb lists only in-frame clones, some missing. Here the sample spans under 400,000 clones, approximately 85% being singletons. The CDR3 consists of 14 residues. CDR1 is KGHSH, CDR2 LQKENI, per germline. The V segment lost 3 bases and the J segment 7 bases; nucleotides outside the gene matches: 7. The clonotype originates from a man between 25 and 39 years old in good health and CMV-seronegative. Sequencing was carried out using PBMCs. The chain carries TRBV18 and TRBJ1-1, with 8 bases matching TRBD1. This chain's CDR3 is CASSPQGAGLEAFF. The CDR3 nucleotides are TGTGCCAGCTCACCTCAGGGGGCGGGCCTTGAAGCTTTCTTT.